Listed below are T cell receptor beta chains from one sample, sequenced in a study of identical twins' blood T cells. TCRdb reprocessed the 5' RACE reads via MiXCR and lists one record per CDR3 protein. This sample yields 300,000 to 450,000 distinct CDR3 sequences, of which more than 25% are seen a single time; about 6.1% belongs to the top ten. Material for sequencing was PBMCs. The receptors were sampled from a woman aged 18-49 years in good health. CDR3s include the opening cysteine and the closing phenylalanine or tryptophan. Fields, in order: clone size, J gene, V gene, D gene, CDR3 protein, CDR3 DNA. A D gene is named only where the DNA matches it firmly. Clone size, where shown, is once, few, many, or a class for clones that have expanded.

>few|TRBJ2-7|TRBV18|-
CASSTSEDLPSKDEQYF
TGTGCCAGCTCAACCAGTGAGGACCTCCCCTCAAAAGACGAGCAGTACTTC
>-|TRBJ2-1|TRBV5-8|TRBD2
CASSQGLARNNEQFF
TGTGCCAGCAGCCAGGGACTAGCGAGAAACAATGAGCAGTTCTTC
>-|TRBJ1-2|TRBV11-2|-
CASSLDPTNYGYTF
TGTGCCAGCAGCTTAGATCCCACTAACTATGGCTACACCTTC
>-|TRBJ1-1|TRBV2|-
CASSDLTEAFF
TGTGCCAGCAGTGATCTGACTGAAGCTTTCTTT
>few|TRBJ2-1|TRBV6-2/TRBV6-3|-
CASSYSQVYSEQFF
TGTGCCAGCAGTTACTCGCAGGTTTACAGTGAGCAGTTCTTC
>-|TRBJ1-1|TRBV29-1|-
CSGMTVMNTEAFF
TGCAGCGGAATGACAGTTATGAACACTGAAGCTTTCTTT
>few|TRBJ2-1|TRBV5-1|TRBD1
CASSEQGAAYNEQFF
TGCGCCAGCAGCGAACAGGGGGCAGCCTACAATGAGCAGTTCTTC
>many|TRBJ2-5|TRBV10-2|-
CASTGSVEETQYF
TGCGCCAGCACCGGGAGTGTGGAAGAGACCCAGTACTTC
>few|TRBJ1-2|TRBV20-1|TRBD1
CSARETGDGYTF
TGCAGTGCTAGGGAGACAGGGGATGGCTACACCTTC
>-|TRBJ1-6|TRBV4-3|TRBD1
CASSQDKTGDRSPLHF
TGCGCCAGCAGCCAAGATAAGACAGGGGACCGTTCACCCCTCCACTTT
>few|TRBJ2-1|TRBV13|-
CASSSQNEQFF
TGTGCCAGCAGCTCTCAAAATGAGCAGTTCTTC
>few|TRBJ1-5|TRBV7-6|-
CASSLGARGSNQPQHF
TGTGCCAGCAGCTTAGGTGCCAGGGGTTCAAATCAGCCCCAGCATTTT
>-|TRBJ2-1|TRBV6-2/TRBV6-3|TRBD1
CASSRPGQGIWNEQFF
TGTGCCAGCAGTCGCCCGGGACAGGGGATTTGGAATGAGCAGTTCTTC
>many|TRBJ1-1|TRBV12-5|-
CASAISGAFF
TGTGCTAGTGCCATCTCGGGAGCTTTCTTT
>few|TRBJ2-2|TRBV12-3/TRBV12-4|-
CASSPDWGAAGELFF
TGTGCCAGCAGCCCTGACTGGGGGGCCGCCGGGGAGCTGTTTTTT
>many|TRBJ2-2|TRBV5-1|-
CASSLRQNTGELFF
TGCGCCAGCAGCTTGAGGCAGAACACCGGGGAGCTGTTTTTT
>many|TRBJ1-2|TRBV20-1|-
CSAPLTVNYGYTF
TGCAGTGCCCCCCTGACGGTCAACTATGGCTACACCTTC
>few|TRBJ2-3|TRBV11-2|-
CASSLSLEFGTDTQYF
TGTGCCAGCAGCTTATCACTCGAGTTCGGTACAGATACGCAGTATTTT
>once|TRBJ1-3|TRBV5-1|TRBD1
CASGSLPGQGNTIYF
TGCGCCAGCGGCTCTCTTCCGGGACAGGGAAACACCATATATTTT
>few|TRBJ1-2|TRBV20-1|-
CSARDRSGQPNLYGYTF
TGCAGTGCTAGAGATAGATCTGGACAGCCGAACCTCTATGGCTACACCTTC
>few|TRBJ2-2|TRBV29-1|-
CSGLRGSGELFF
TGCAGCGGCCTAAGAGGTTCCGGGGAGCTGTTTTTT
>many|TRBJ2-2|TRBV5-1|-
CASSLPPGKNTGELFF
TGCGCCAGCAGCTTACCTCCAGGGAAGAACACCGGGGAGCTGTTTTTT
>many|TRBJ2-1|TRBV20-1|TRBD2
CRAVKAGGNEQFF
TGCAGGGCCGTGAAAGCGGGAGGGAATGAGCAGTTCTTC
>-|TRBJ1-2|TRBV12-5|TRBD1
CASGRTGGANYGYTF
TGTGCTAGTGGTCGGACAGGGGGCGCGAACTATGGCTACACCTTC
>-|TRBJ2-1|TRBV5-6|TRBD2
CASSFGTSGNNEQFF
TGTGCCAGCAGCTTTGGGACTAGCGGCAACAATGAGCAGTTCTTC
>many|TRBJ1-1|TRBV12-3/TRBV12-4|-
CASSINLGTEAFF
TGTGCCAGCAGTATCAACCTCGGCACTGAAGCTTTCTTT
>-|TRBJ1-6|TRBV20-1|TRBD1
CSAREIPGQGYSPLHF
TGCAGTGCTAGAGAGATACCGGGACAGGGGTATTCACCCCTCCACTTT
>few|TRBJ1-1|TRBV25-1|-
CASSSGDWMNTEAFF
TGTGCCAGCAGTTCAGGGGATTGGATGAACACTGAAGCTTTCTTT
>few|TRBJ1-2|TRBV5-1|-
CASSLYVNYGYTF
TGCGCCAGCAGCTTGTATGTGAACTATGGCTACACCTTC
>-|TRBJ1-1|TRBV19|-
CASSGVGTVPKAFF
TGTGCCAGTAGCGGAGTGGGGACCGTCCCGAAAGCTTTCTTT
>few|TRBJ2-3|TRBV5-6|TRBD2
CASIERGYEDTQYF
TGTGCCAGCATAGAGCGGGGGTATGAGGATACGCAGTATTTT
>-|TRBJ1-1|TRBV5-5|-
CASSPSIMNTEAFF
TGTGCCAGCAGTCCCTCGATCATGAACACTGAAGCTTTCTTT
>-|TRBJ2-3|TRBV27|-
CASSTGRVSTDTQYF
TGTGCCAGCAGTACGGGCAGGGTTAGCACAGATACGCAGTATTTT
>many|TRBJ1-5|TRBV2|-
CASSVSTVLHNQPQHF
TGTGCCAGCAGCGTATCGACAGTATTACACAATCAGCCCCAGCATTTT
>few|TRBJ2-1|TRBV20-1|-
CSAGQYNEQFF
TGCAGTGCTGGACAATACAATGAGCAGTTCTTC
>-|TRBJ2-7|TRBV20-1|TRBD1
CSASKGQSSSYEQYF
TGCAGTGCTAGTAAGGGACAGTCGAGCTCCTACGAGCAGTACTTC
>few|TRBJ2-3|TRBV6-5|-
CASSSLGDLTDTQYF
TGTGCCAGCAGTTCGCTGGGGGATCTCACAGATACGCAGTATTTT
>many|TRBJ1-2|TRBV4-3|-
CASSQGQRGGYTF
TGCGCCAGCAGCCAAGGGCAGCGAGGTGGCTACACCTTC
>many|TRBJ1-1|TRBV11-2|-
CASSLEFTEAFF
TGTGCCAGCAGCTTGGAGTTCACTGAAGCTTTCTTT
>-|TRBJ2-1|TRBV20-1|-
CSATHGTHNNEQFF
TGCAGTGCTACCCACGGGACACATAACAATGAGCAGTTCTTC
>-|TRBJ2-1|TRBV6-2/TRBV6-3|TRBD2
CASSSLLAGGRNEQFF
TGTGCCAGCAGTTCCCTACTAGCGGGAGGGCGCAATGAGCAGTTCTTC
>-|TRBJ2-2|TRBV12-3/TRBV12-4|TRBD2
CASSLGGGARTGELFF
TGTGCCAGCAGTTTAGGCGGGGGGGCACGAACCGGGGAGCTGTTTTTT
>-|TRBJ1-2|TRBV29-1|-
CSVEKGGGYTF
TGCAGCGTTGAAAAGGGTGGAGGCTACACCTTC
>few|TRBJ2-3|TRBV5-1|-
CATEGDTQYF
TGCGCCACCGAGGGAGATACGCAGTATTTT
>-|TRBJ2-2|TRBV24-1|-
CATSDAVYSANTGELFF
TGTGCCACCAGTGACGCCGTGTACTCCGCGAACACCGGGGAGCTGTTTTTT
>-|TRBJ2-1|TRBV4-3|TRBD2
CASSLRTSGRSDEQFF
TGCGCCAGCAGCCTTCGGACTAGCGGGAGGAGTGATGAGCAGTTCTTC
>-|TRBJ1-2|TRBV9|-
CASSPPQGGNYGYTF
TGTGCCAGCAGCCCCCCACAGGGCGGAAACTATGGCTACACCTTC
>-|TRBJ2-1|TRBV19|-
CASSPLREAYNEQFF
TGTGCCAGTAGTCCATTAAGGGAGGCCTACAATGAGCAGTTCTTC
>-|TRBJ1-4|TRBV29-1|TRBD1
CSVGDRGKEKLFF
TGCAGCGTCGGGGACAGGGGGAAAGAAAAACTGTTTTTT
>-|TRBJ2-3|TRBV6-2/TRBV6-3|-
CASSSAQGTDTQYF
TGTGCCAGCAGTTCTGCGCAGGGAACAGATACGCAGTATTTT
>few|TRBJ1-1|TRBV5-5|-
CASSSRRASTITEAFF
TGTGCCAGCAGCTCTCGACGGGCCAGTACGATCACTGAAGCTTTCTTT
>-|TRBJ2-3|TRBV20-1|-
CSASLPVTDTQYF
TGCAGTGCTAGCCTTCCCGTCACAGATACGCAGTATTTT
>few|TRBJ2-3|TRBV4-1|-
CANSQVTDTQYF
TGCGCCAACAGCCAAGTCACAGATACGCAGTATTTT
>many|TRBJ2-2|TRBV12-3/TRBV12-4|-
CASSLKDFTGELFF
TGTGCCAGCAGTTTAAAGGATTTTACCGGGGAGCTGTTTTTT
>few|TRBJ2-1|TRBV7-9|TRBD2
CASSLGLAGLYEQFF
TGTGCCAGCAGCTTAGGACTAGCGGGGTTGTATGAGCAGTTCTTC
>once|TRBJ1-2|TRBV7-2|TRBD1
CASSRQTGVKGYAF
TGTGCCAGCAGCCGACAGACAGGGGTCAAGGGCTACGCCTTC
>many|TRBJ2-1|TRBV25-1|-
CASSGRLPTLHNEQFF
TGTGCCAGCAGTGGCCGTCTACCAACCCTACACAATGAGCAGTTCTTC
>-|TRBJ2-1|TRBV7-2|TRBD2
CASAGDSSYNEQFF
TGTGCCAGCGCGGGGGATAGCTCCTACAATGAGCAGTTCTTC
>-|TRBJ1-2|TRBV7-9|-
CASSLVEVNYGYTF
TGTGCCAGCAGCTTAGTCGAGGTGAACTATGGCTACACCTTC
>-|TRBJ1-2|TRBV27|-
CASSSLGYTF
TGTGCCAGCAGTTCCCTAGGCTACACCTTC